The 19 T cell receptor beta chains presented below share a single source sample, sequenced in a study of blood T cell repertoires in COVID-19. Assay used: immunoSEQ multiplex PCR; TCRdb lists only in-frame clones, some missing. This table holds about 250,000 clones, approximately 86% found once. Sequenced input: PBMCs or T cells enriched from blood (not recorded which). Receptors were obtained from a woman aged 25 to 39 with acute COVID-19.

This clone was observed a few times. The chain couples TRBV25-1 to TRBJ1-2; a possible D gene is TRBD1 (6 bases). Per the germline V gene, CDR1 is MGHDK and CDR2 is SYGVNS. The germline V and J ends were trimmed by 2 bases and 7 bases, with 14 bases remaining between them. The CDR3 has 14 residues. CDR3 loop: CASSEADRGGGYTF. The CDR3 DNA follows: TGTGCCAGCAGTGAAGCGGACCGAGGGGGTGGCTACACCTTC.

About this clone: Other nucleotide sequences in the sample specify the same CDR3. J is TRBJ2-7 and V is TRBV19; TRBD1 agrees at 10 bases. In germline, CDR1 is LNHDA, CDR2 SQIVND (reference sequence). The CDR3 contains 14 residues. V trimming: 7 bases; J trimming: 1 base; junction bases outside the gene matches: 4. The CDR3 coding sequence is TGTGCCAGTACGCCGGGACAGGGGTCCTACGAGCAGTACTTC. This gives the protein CASTPGQGSYEQYF.

The chain links TRBV9 to TRBJ2-3; a weak D match, TRBD1 (5 bases). CDR1 is SGDLS and CDR2 is YYNGEE in the germline V gene. Trimming removed 2 bases from V and 0 bases from J, with 13 bases in between. The CDR3 length is 16 residues. The CDR3 loop is CASSVQGETSTDTQYF. Written as DNA, the CDR3 is TGTGCCAGCAGCGTTCAAGGGGAAACTAGCACAGATACGCAGTATTTT.

The rearrangement uses TRBV9 and TRBJ2-3; TRBD2 agrees at 9 bases. Germline V CDR1 and CDR2: SGDLS, YYNGEE. CDR3 length: 16 amino acids. Germline trimming cut 4 bases from V and 1 base from J; bases unmatched to any gene: 7. DNA for the CDR3: TGTGCCAGCAGCCCAGGGTCTAGCGGGGGCACAGATACGCAGTATTTT. Translated: CASSPGSSGGTDTQYF.

This chain connects TRBV6-5 to TRBJ2-7; TRBD1 might be the D (5 bases). Per the germline V gene, CDR1 is MNHEY and CDR2 is SVGAGI. V shed 0 bases and J shed 6 bases, with 9 bases lying between them. The CDR3 is made up of 13 amino acids. The CDR3 sequence is CASSYSGRGEQYF. CDR3 in DNA: TGTGCCAGCAGTTACTCGGGAAGGGGCGAGCAGTACTTC.

The V call is TRBV7-2, the J call TRBJ1-3; a possible D gene is TRBD1 (5 bases). CDR1 is SGHTA and CDR2 is FQGNSA in the germline V gene. This CDR3 spans 17 amino acids. Deletions cut 0 bases from V and 4 bases from J, with 16 bases between. In nucleotides, the CDR3 is TGTGCCAGCAGCTTAGCGTTGCCCGGGGGAGGCGGAAACACCATATATTTT. Its translation is CASSLALPGGGGNTIYF.

The V call is TRBV6-1, the J call TRBJ1-2; 9 positions agree with TRBD1. The CDR3 is 17 residues long. V was pared by 1 base and J by 5 bases, with 11 bases of the junction left unmatched. Germline CDR1 reads MNHNS; CDR2 reads SASEGT. CDR3 DNA sequence: TGTGCCAGCAGTGAAGAAAGCCTTCGACAGGGGGGGTATGGCTACACCTTC. Its protein is CASSEESLRQGGYGYTF.

V is TRBV28 and J is TRBJ1-1, with D unresolved. CDR3 size: 12 residues. V was cut by 5 bases and J by 10 bases, with 14 bases left in between. Germline CDR1 and CDR2: MDHEN and SYDVKM. CDR3 DNA: TGTGCCAGCAGTACTACTGATCGAACAGCTTTCTTT. Translating it yields CASSTTDRTAFF.

This chain uses TRBV7-8 with TRBJ1-3; D is undetermined. Germline CDR1 and CDR2: SGHVS and FQNEAQ. The V end lost 2 bases, the J end lost 0 bases, and 8 bases lay between the germline ends. This CDR3 is 15 amino acids long. The CDR3 reads CASSLLQSSGNTIYF. The DNA of the CDR3 is TGTGCCAGCAGCTTATTACAAAGCTCTGGAAACACCATATATTTT. Complete variable domain (other parts from reference TRBV7-8 and TRBJ1-3): GAGVSQSPRYKVAKRGQDVALRCDPISGHVSLFWYQQALGQGPEFLTYFQNEAQLDKSGLPSDRFFAERPEGSVSTLKIQRTQQEDSAVYLCASSLLQSSGNTIYFGEGSWLTVV.

The chain uses TRBV7-9 and TRBJ1-1; D is undetermined. The CDR3 runs 13 residues. Germline values: CDR1 SEHNR, CDR2 FQNEAQ (reference sequence). V lost 8 bases and J lost 8, with 18 bases in between. The CDR3, as DNA: TGTGCCAGCGTAGAAAAAGGAGGCAGGGAAGCTTTCTTT. It codes for CASVEKGGREAFF.

This chain links TRBV5-1 with TRBJ2-5; no firm D call. CDR3 size: 14 residues. Germline V lookup: CDR1 SGHRS, CDR2 YFSETQ. V gave up 0 bases and J gave up 1 base, with 7 bases separating them. CDR3 coding DNA: TGCGCCAGCAGCTTGGGGCTAGTCCAAGAGACCCAGTACTTC. Translation gives CASSLGLVQETQYF.

The chain has TRBV28 and TRBJ2-7; D is possibly TRBD2 (6 bases). V lost 2 bases, J lost 3 bases, and 20 bases lay in between. Per germline, CDR1 MDHEN and CDR2 SYDVKM. The CDR3 length is 17 residues. CDR3 DNA: TGTGCCAGCAGTTTAGGGGCCCTAGCGCCTAACTACTACGAGCAGTACTTC. This translates into CASSLGALAPNYYEQYF. Complete variable domain (other parts from reference TRBV28 and TRBJ2-7): DVKVTQSSRYLVKRTGEKVFLECVQDMDHENMFWYRQDPGLGLRLIYFSYDVKMKEKGDIPEGYSVSREKKERFSLILESASTNQTSMYLCASSLGALAPNYYEQYFGPGTRLTVT.

The V and J genes are TRBV5-1 and TRBJ2-1, with 10 bases fitting TRBD1. The ends lost 6 bases at V and 8 bases at J; junction bases unmatched: 14. Looked up from germline, CDR1 is SGHRS and CDR2 is YFSETQ. The CDR3 extends over 16 amino acids. The CDR3: CASTLQTGGAGYEQFF. CDR3 DNA: TGCGCCAGCACTCTTCAGACAGGGGGCGCGGGATATGAGCAGTTCTTC.

J is TRBJ2-5 and V is TRBV12-2; the listed D gene, TRBD2, was not tested against the DNA. TRBV12-2 has pseudogene status. The CDR3 is 15 residues long. The CDR3 nucleotides read TGTGCAAGTCGCTTAGCGTATAGGCTCGGGGAGACCCAGTACTTC. This codes for CASRLAYRLGETQYF.

For this clone: The sample carries other DNA sequences with the same CDR3. J is TRBJ1-1 and V is TRBV28, with D tentatively TRBD1 (6 bases). CDR3 size: 14 residues. Between the trimmed V and J ends, which lost 2 bases and 1 base, there was a span of 8 bases. Germline V CDR1 and CDR2: MDHEN, SYDVKM. CDR3 loop: CASSLGGKNTEAFF. The CDR3 DNA reads TGTGCCAGCAGTTTAGGGGGCAAGAACACTGAAGCTTTCTTT.

The J gene is TRBJ1-1, the V gene TRBV2; 7 nucleotides line up with TRBD1. Germline CDR1 reads SNHLY; CDR2 reads FYNNEI. CDR3 length: 12 amino acids. V trimming: 7 bases; J trimming: 5 bases; junction bases outside the gene matches: 4. The CDR3: CASKGAGTEAFF. DNA of the CDR3: TGTGCCAGCAAGGGGGCTGGGACTGAAGCTTTCTTT. The variable domain in full, completed from reference TRBV2 and TRBJ1-1, reads EPEVTQTPSHQVTQMGQEVILRCVPISNHLYFYWYRQILGQKVEFLVSFYNNEISEKSEIFDDQFSVERPDGSNFTLKIRSTKLEDSAMYFCASKGAGTEAFFGQGTRLTVV.

V gene TRBV10-2 combines with J gene TRBJ1-4; D not resolved. Germline V CDR1 and CDR2: WSHSY, SAAADI. This CDR3 region has 13 residues. Between the trimmed V and J ends, which lost 4 bases and 14 bases, there was a span of 17 bases. The DNA of the CDR3 is TGCGCCAGCAGTGTGTCCCGGACTGGAGGGCTGTTTTTT. Protein: CASSVSRTGGLFF.

The chain recombines TRBV5-1 with TRBJ2-5, with TRBD1 as a possible D gene (6 bases). Per germline, CDR1 SGHRS and CDR2 YFSETQ. V dropped 2 bases and J dropped 5 bases, with 13 bases sitting between them. This CDR3 comprises 14 residues. CDR3 nucleotides: TGCGCCAGCAGCTTATGGGGGCTAGGGGAGACCCAGTACTTC. This gives the protein CASSLWGLGETQYF.

Details on this clone: Relative to the germline gene, one junction end is altered; a read error may explain this. This chain uses TRBV6-1 with TRBJ1-1, with TRBD1 identical over 9 bases. The germline gives CDR1 MNHNS, CDR2 SASEGT. This CDR3 has 13 amino acids. Here the CDR3 reads CASGDRGFTEAFF. CDR3 nucleotide sequence: TGTGCCAGCGGTGACAGGGGGTTCACTGAAGCTTTCTTT.